This TCR beta chain originates from a study of blood T cells in healthy people across ages (dated by TCRdb to the mid-2010s). Regarding the complete study: In model experiments, template switching captured roughly one uniquely barcoded TCR beta cDNA molecule for every two T cells. Age-related changes in TCR beta repertoire diversity were measured in the study by deep sequencing normalized with unique cDNA molecular identifiers. Using the same blood draw, the study looked at two additional independent replicas of 1 million unique cDNA reads for two donors, one aged 18 to 30 and the other aged 80 or older. To avoid experimental bias, donors of different ages were spread randomly across the sequencing lanes. The donors were divided into four age groups: young (average around 16 years), middle-aged (approximately 41), aged (about 56) and long-lived (roughly 88).

Libraries came from 5' RACE. The reads were generated on an Illumina HiSeq 2500. A second PCR of about 7 to 12 cycles was performed with a sample-barcoded 5' primer and a J-beta primer mix. Each TCR beta cDNA molecule received a unique molecular identifier from a template-switch 5' adaptor carrying 12 random nucleotides. Each sample yielded at least 2.5 million CDR3-containing paired-end reads. The Mint cDNA synthesis kit, primed by a TRBC-specific oligonucleotide, was used to synthesize first-strand cDNA from all RNA. After uracil-DNA glycosylase treatment, a first 18-cycle PCR used universal primers M1SS and BC2_uni_R on all cDNA. The published analysis was carried out like this. For normalization, 1 million high-quality reads were randomly selected from each sample, with every read carrying a distinct molecular identifier. Instead of being binned into consensus sequences, reads with shared molecular identifiers were discarded. MiTCR, with a Q25 quality threshold and the strictest error-elimination algorithm, was used for CDR3 identification, clonotype clustering and error correction. Lower-bound total TCR beta diversity was estimated with a nonparametric unseen species model using Euler transformation. TCRdb reanalyzed the raw reads on its own, using fastp at Q25 for trimming and MiXCR for clone calling, and kept in-frame beta chains. One record per CDR3 amino acid sequence lists the most common genes and DNA. The V and J calls follow TCRdb's processing rather than the paper's. The sample table shows about a million distinct CDR3 sequences, and approximately 50% are seen once. The ten largest clones represent about 21% of the sample.

Turning to this clonotype: The clone's antigen remains unknown. No base quality information exists; no much larger clone differs at one position.

Donors were 40 or so systemically healthy Caucasian individuals from Russia aged roughly 6 to 100 years. Each donor gave approximately 9.3 milliliters of peripheral blood, collected into EDTA-treated Vacutainer tubes. Ficoll-Paque density-gradient centrifugation was used to isolate PBMCs, with at least 6 million per sample. Total RNA, at least 5 micrograms per sample, was extracted from PBMCs with Trizol reagent. For every donor, flow cytometry on a PBMC aliquot measured the percentage of naive CD45RAhigh/CD27high T cells. Broader findings and caveats from the paper: Total diversity estimates from one million sequenced T cells were considered lower bounds and underestimates. Observed TCR beta diversity per million T cells fell roughly linearly with age, and a significant reduction was already apparent by age around 40. The percentage of naive T cells measured by flow cytometry correlated strongly with observed TCR beta diversity. Because profiling used bulk unsorted PBMCs, naive and antigen-experienced compartments could not be compared conclusively. The CMV infection status of donors was not known, potentially confounding age-related changes in expanded clonotypes. Compared with the aged group, more naive CD4+ T cells, fewer expanded clones and increased TCR diversity were shown by the long-lived group, suggesting age selection.

The clonotype originates from a woman aged 55-70 years in good health. The sequencing input was blood.

The DNA is as follows: TGTGCCAGCAGCCCAGGACGCCTGGGGGATACGCAGTATTTT. The resulting protein is CASSPGRLGDTQYF. The chain couples TRBV7-3 to TRBJ2-3, with the identity of the D gene unclear. A distance of 15 bases separates the germline ends of V and J, which lose 5 bases and 6 bases respectively. Via the germline V gene, CDR1 is SGHTA and CDR2 FQGTGA. The CDR3, from cysteine to phenylalanine, totals 14 residues. The retained sequence is limited to the CDR3, 42 bases, with the frame set at the first base.